This TCR beta chain was observed in a study of CD4 T cells in relation to SARS-CoV-2 and coronaviruses (dated by TCRdb to about 2021). Turning to the overall study: In the ViraFEST assay, PBMCs were cultured with antigen for roughly 11 days, after which TCR beta CDR3s were sequenced to identify antigen-specific clonal expansions. The study assessed, at the TCR clonotype level, memory CD4+ T cell crossreactivity between SARS-CoV-2 and common cold coronavirus spike proteins. A different, Illumina-based TCR-beta assay was used to sequence expansion assays from other donors in the study. Shared crossreactive spike epitopes were mapped to their HLA restriction using patient-derived lymphoblastoid cell lines. An HIV-1 Nef peptide pool or a no-peptide culture served as the negative reference condition. The Adaptive Biotechnologies TCR-sequencing kit was used for samples from a few pre-COVID donors and for the naive versus memory experiments, whereas the other data were Illumina-based. The paper as a whole reports these results and caveats: Crossreactivity analysis centred on spike protein, so crossreactivity against other viral proteins was not assessed. Small numbers of patients and of tested TCRs limited the study. Pre-pandemic and post-infection samples were not both contributed by any donor, so tracing of the source of pre-existing responses was limited. Memory CD4+ clonotypes crossrecognizing SARS-CoV-2 and at least one common cold coronavirus spike were found in approximately 65% of donors. Crossreactive clones showed significantly weaker SARS-CoV-2-driven expansion than monoreactive clones, consistent with antigenic imprinting.

CD4+ T cells from unexposed donors were collected before the COVID-19 pandemic (2011-2018). Following 10 days of culture, the EasySep CD4+ T cell isolation kit was used to isolate CD4+ T cells. As cell numbers permitted, CD4+ T cells from unexposed donors were tested for reactivity to SARS-CoV-2 S and N and to four common cold coronavirus spike pools. PBMCs were cultured at over 1.5 million per well in IMDM supplemented with around 5.3% human AB serum and roughly 9.6 IU/ml IL-2. Half of the culture medium was replaced with fresh IL-2-containing medium on days 3 and 7. In general, triplicate replicate wells were used for every peptide culture condition. The leukapheresis product used for the unexposed donors was purchased from a commercial source. Ficoll-Paque PLUS gradient centrifugation was used to isolate PBMCs from either whole blood or leukapheresis product. PBMCs were either cryopreserved at -140°C or used fresh in the expansion assay. The QIAamp Micro DNA Kit was used to extract genomic DNA from the CD4+ T cells.

Library creation used the immunoSEQ multiplex PCR assay. As for the original processing: During preprocessing, nonproductive sequences were removed, as were CDR3s that did not start with C, did not end with F or W, or were shorter than 7 amino acids. Antigen-specific clonotypes were called with the MANAFEST web app, based on expansion relative to reference and other culture wells. A clone was considered positive if significant expansion relative to the reference culture was observed in 2 of 3 replicate wells at an FDR below 0.05. For a clone to be considered positive, significant expansion relative to all other tandem wells and an odds ratio above 5 were also required. CDR3 homology was measured as pairwise Levenshtein distance, computed with the stringdist R package after trimming three terminal residues from each end. TCRdb mirrors the immuneACCESS table, restricted to in-frame sequences. Some clones are absent from its copies; in checked studies, under half trace to an unresolved V gene, and the reason for the others is unknown. V, J and clone size are those of that table, while D and trimming were read from the DNA. In all, the sample holds more than 15,000 clones, and 70% to 85% of those were seen once. The ten top clones hold approximately 20% of the sample.

This clone was observed a handful of times. It lacks a known antigen. No base-level quality is on record; no much larger clone is a single base apart. Deletion took 8 bases off V and 3 bases off J, with a span of 14 bases between the germline ends. Inclusive of the bounding cysteine and phenylalanine, the CDR3 is 15 residues long. The sequence is cut down to CDR3 DNA, 45 bases in frame from base 1. CDR1 and CDR2 (MDHEN, SYDVKM) derive from the germline V gene. Sequencing was performed on CD4+ T cells from PBMCs, cultured in vitro. This clonotype was obtained from a human donor in good health. The chain links TRBV28 with TRBJ1-6; the D segment could be TRBD1, given 6 matching bases. The nucleotide sequence reads as follows: TGTGCCAGCCTTCCGGGACAACTCTATAATTCACCCCTCCACTTT. Translated, this is CASLPGQLYNSPLHF.